This T cell receptor (beta chain) appears in the sequencing data of a study of cytomegalovirus exposure and HLA in healthy donors. The study, taken as a whole, reports: V- and J-gene trimming in TCR beta was tied to a missense DCLRE1C variant by an analysis performed later.

This clone showed up just a few times. Its matching antigen is unknown. Primers included in the PCR were 60 Vbeta and 13 Jbeta primers. The protocol was immunoSEQ multiplex PCR, while the TCRdb copy is restricted to in-frame clones and leaves out a portion. Altogether about 170,000 clones are present, around 62% being singletons, with the ten largest covering around 2.9%. The CDR3 is 13 amino acids. Germline CDR1 and CDR2: LNHDA and SQIVND (reference sequence). V was cut by 0 bases and J by 7 bases, with 6 bases left in between. V gene TRBV19 combines with J gene TRBJ2-2; no clear D. The TCR sequence derives from a middle-aged man in good health and CMV-seronegative. Sequenced input: PBMCs. The CDR3 protein is CASSIDRVGELFF. The DNA of the CDR3 is TGTGCCAGTAGTATAGATCGGGTCGGGGAGCTGTTTTTT.